This T cell receptor beta chain was retrieved from a study of T cells in tumors after PD-1 blockade. The CDR3 extends over 15 amino acids. CDR1 is MDHEN, CDR2 SYDVKM, per germline. The ends lost 4 bases at V and 6 bases at J; junction bases unmatched: 8. The assay was immunoSEQ multiplex PCR, and TCRdb's table has in-frame clones only and misses some. The sample lists tens of thousands of clones, 65% to 80% occurring once. This chain connects TRBV28 to TRBJ2-2; 7 bases agree with TRBD2. The sequences come from PBMCs, collected before anti-PD-1 therapy. The TCR sequence derives from a human donor with advanced basal cell or squamous cell carcinoma (not recorded which). The CDR3 coding sequence is TGTGCCAGCAGTTCTCCGGGACTATGGGCCGGGGAGCTGTTTTTT. This sequence encodes CASSSPGLWAGELFF.